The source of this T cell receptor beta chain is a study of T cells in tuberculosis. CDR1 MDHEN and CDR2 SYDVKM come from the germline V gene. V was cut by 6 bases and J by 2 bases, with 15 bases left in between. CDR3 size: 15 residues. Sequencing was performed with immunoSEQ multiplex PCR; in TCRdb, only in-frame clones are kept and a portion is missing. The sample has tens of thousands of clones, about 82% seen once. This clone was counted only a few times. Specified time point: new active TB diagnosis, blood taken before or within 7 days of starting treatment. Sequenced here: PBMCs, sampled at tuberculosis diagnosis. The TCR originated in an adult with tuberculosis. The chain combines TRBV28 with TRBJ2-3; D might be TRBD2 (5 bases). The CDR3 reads CASSSLGLYTDTQYF. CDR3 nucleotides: TGTGCCAGCAGCTCTCTTGGACTGTACACAGATACGCAGTATTTT.